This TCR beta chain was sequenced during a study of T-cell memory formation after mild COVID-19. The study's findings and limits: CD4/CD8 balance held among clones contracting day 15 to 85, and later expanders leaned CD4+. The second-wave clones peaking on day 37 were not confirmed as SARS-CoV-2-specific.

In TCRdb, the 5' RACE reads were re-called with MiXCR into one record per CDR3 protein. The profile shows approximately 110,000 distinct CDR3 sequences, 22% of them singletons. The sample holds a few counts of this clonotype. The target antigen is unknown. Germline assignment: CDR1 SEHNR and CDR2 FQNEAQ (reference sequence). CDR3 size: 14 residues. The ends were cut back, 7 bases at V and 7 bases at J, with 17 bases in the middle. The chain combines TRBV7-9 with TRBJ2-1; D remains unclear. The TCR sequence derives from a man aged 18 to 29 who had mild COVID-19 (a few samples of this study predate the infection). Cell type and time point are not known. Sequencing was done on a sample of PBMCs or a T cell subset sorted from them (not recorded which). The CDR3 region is CASTSVWTDNEQFF. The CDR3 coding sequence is TGTGCCAGCACCTCAGTTTGGACGGATAATGAGCAGTTCTTC.